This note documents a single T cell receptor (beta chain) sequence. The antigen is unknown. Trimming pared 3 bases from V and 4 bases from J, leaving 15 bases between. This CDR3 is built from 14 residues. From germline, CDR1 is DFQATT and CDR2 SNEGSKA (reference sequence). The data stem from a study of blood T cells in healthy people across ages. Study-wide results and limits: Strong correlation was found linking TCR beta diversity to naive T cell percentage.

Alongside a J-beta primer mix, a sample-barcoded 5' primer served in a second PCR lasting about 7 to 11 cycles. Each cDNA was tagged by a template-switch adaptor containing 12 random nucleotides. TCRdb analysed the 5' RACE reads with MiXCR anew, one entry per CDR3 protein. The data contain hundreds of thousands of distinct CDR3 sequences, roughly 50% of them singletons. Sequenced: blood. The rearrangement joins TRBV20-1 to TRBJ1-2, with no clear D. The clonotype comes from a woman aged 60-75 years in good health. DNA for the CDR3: TGCAGTGCTAGTCGCGACTCGGGCGGCTATGGCTACACCTTC. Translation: CSASRDSGGYGYTF.